These T cell receptor beta chains were read from a single sample in a study of identical twins. TCRdb analysed the 5' RACE reads with MiXCR anew, one entry per CDR3 protein. The repertoire consists of some 1,600,000 distinct CDR3 sequences, with roughly a third occurring once and the leading ten covering less than 0.35%. Input material: cord blood. The receptors were sampled from a newborn girl in good health. The CDR3 runs from the conserved cysteine through the conserved F or W. D genes are given only for firm matches. Expanded clones get a size class; other rows say once, few or many, or leave the size out.

J gene: TRBJ1-1
clone size: many
D gene: NA
V gene: TRBV7-9
CDR3 length: 14
CDR3 DNA: TGTGCCAGCAGTCCGCAGGGACCCAACACTGAAGCTTTCTTT
CDR3 protein: CASSPQGPNTEAFF

J gene: TRBJ1-4
clone size: NA
D gene: NA
V gene: TRBV11-2
CDR3 length: 13
CDR3 DNA: TGTGCCAGCAGCTTTAGTGCTAATGAAAAACTGTTTTTT
CDR3 protein: CASSFSANEKLFF

J gene: TRBJ1-1
clone size: few
D gene: NA
V gene: TRBV2
CDR3 length: 12
CDR3 DNA: TGTGCCAGCAGGCGGTTGGGGACTGAAGCTTTCTTT
CDR3 protein: CASRRLGTEAFF

J gene: TRBJ2-1
clone size: NA
D gene: TRBD2
V gene: TRBV20-1
CDR3 length: 14
CDR3 DNA: TGCAGTGCTAGACCTAGCGGGAGAAGGATTGAGCAGTTCTTC
CDR3 protein: CSARPSGRRIEQFF

J gene: TRBJ1-1
clone size: NA
D gene: TRBD1
V gene: TRBV29-1
CDR3 length: 14
CDR3 DNA: TGCAGCGCTGCGGAGGGGGCGGTGAACACTGAAGCTTTCTTT
CDR3 protein: CSAAEGAVNTEAFF

J gene: TRBJ2-7
clone size: NA
D gene: NA
V gene: TRBV28
CDR3 length: 14
CDR3 DNA: TGTGCCAGCAGTTACGGCCCCTCCTACAATGAGCAGTACTTC
CDR3 protein: CASSYGPSYNEQYF

J gene: TRBJ1-2
clone size: NA
D gene: TRBD1
V gene: TRBV7-6
CDR3 length: 17
CDR3 DNA: TGTGCCAGCAGCTTAAATCTCCGTGACAGGGACTACTATGGCTACACCTTC
CDR3 protein: CASSLNLRDRDYYGYTF

J gene: TRBJ2-7
clone size: NA
D gene: NA
V gene: TRBV7-8
CDR3 length: 15
CDR3 DNA: TGTGCCAGCAGCTTAGTTCCGGGAGAGAGAAACGAGCAGTACTTC
CDR3 protein: CASSLVPGERNEQYF

J gene: TRBJ2-1
clone size: NA
D gene: TRBD2
V gene: TRBV5-1
CDR3 length: 16
CDR3 DNA: TGCGCCAGCAGCTTGACTAGCGGGGGGCCCCCCAATGAGCAGTTCTTC
CDR3 protein: CASSLTSGGPPNEQFF

J gene: TRBJ1-3
clone size: NA
D gene: TRBD1
V gene: TRBV7-2
CDR3 length: 20
CDR3 DNA: TGTGCCAGCAGCTTACGCGCCCGGGGACAGGCGGAGTTGACTGGAAACACCATATATTTT
CDR3 protein: CASSLRARGQAELTGNTIYF

J gene: TRBJ2-3
clone size: NA
D gene: TRBD2
V gene: TRBV11-2
CDR3 length: 20
CDR3 DNA: TGTGCCAGCAGCTTAATCGATATCGGACTAGCGCCCAGTAGCACAGATACGCAGTATTTT
CDR3 protein: CASSLIDIGLAPSSTDTQYF

J gene: TRBJ1-4
clone size: NA
D gene: NA
V gene: TRBV27
CDR3 length: 16
CDR3 DNA: TGTGCCAGCAGTTTACAGGGAATAGGGCTTCCGGAAAAACTGTTTTTT
CDR3 protein: CASSLQGIGLPEKLFF

J gene: TRBJ1-6
clone size: NA
D gene: TRBD1
V gene: TRBV7-8
CDR3 length: 14
CDR3 DNA: TGTGCCAGCAGCTTAAAACAGGGGCACTCACCCCTCCACTTT
CDR3 protein: CASSLKQGHSPLHF

J gene: TRBJ2-5
clone size: NA
D gene: TRBD2
V gene: TRBV3-1
CDR3 length: 14
CDR3 DNA: TGTGCCAGCAGCCAAGGGGGACTAGAAGAGACCCAGTACTTC
CDR3 protein: CASSQGGLEETQYF

J gene: TRBJ1-2
clone size: NA
D gene: NA
V gene: TRBV27
CDR3 length: 16
CDR3 DNA: TGTGCCAGCAGTTTACGGGCAGGGTCCCTTAACTATGGCTACACCTTC
CDR3 protein: CASSLRAGSLNYGYTF

J gene: TRBJ2-2
clone size: NA
D gene: NA
V gene: TRBV6-6
CDR3 length: 12
CDR3 DNA: TGTGCCAGCGGACAGACCACCGGGGAGCTGTTTTTT
CDR3 protein: CASGQTTGELFF

J gene: TRBJ1-6
clone size: NA
D gene: NA
V gene: TRBV20-1
CDR3 length: 14
CDR3 DNA: TGCAGTGCTCATGACGGGCTTGTTAATTCACCCCTCCACTTT
CDR3 protein: CSAHDGLVNSPLHF

J gene: TRBJ2-4
clone size: few
D gene: TRBD2
V gene: TRBV7-2
CDR3 length: 18
CDR3 DNA: TGTGCCAGCAGCTTACACCCGGCTAGCGGGAGCTCATCCAACATTCAGTACTTC
CDR3 protein: CASSLHPASGSSSNIQYF

J gene: TRBJ1-1
clone size: NA
D gene: NA
V gene: TRBV6-1
CDR3 length: 10
CDR3 DNA: TGTGCCGGAAATGAGATAGAAGCTTTCTTT
CDR3 protein: CAGNEIEAFF

J gene: TRBJ1-1
clone size: few
D gene: NA
V gene: TRBV27
CDR3 length: 11
CDR3 DNA: TGTGCCAGCCCCCGGGCCGTCGAAGCTTTCTTT
CDR3 protein: CASPRAVEAFF

J gene: TRBJ2-5
clone size: many
D gene: TRBD1
V gene: TRBV25-1
CDR3 length: 14
CDR3 DNA: TGTGCCAGCAGTGTAGCAGGGGGCGGGGAGACCCAGTACTTC
CDR3 protein: CASSVAGGGETQYF

J gene: TRBJ2-1
clone size: NA
D gene: NA
V gene: TRBV9
CDR3 length: 18
CDR3 DNA: TGTGCCAGCAGCGCCGACCCGATTTTTGGGGTGAGGTACAATGAGCAGTTCTTC
CDR3 protein: CASSADPIFGVRYNEQFF

J gene: TRBJ2-1
clone size: few
D gene: TRBD2
V gene: TRBV5-1
CDR3 length: 15
CDR3 DNA: TGCGCCAGCAGCTTGGGGGGGACTACCGACAATGAGCAGTTCTTC
CDR3 protein: CASSLGGTTDNEQFF

J gene: TRBJ2-3
clone size: NA
D gene: NA
V gene: TRBV20-1
CDR3 length: 16
CDR3 DNA: TGCAGTGCTAGGGGTTCCAGGGGTTCCTCGACAGATACGCAGTATTTT
CDR3 protein: CSARGSRGSSTDTQYF

J gene: TRBJ2-1
clone size: NA
D gene: NA
V gene: TRBV7-8
CDR3 length: 16
CDR3 DNA: TGTGCCAGCAGCTTAGTTCCGCGGGTTGGCTACAATGAGCAGTTCTTC
CDR3 protein: CASSLVPRVGYNEQFF

J gene: TRBJ2-7
clone size: many
D gene: TRBD1
V gene: TRBV20-1
CDR3 length: 11
CDR3 DNA: TGCAGCGCCGGGACAGGGTACGAGCAGTACTTC
CDR3 protein: CSAGTGYEQYF

J gene: TRBJ2-1
clone size: few
D gene: TRBD2
V gene: TRBV11-3
CDR3 length: 13
CDR3 DNA: TGTGCCAGCAGCTCCGGACTAGATCATGAGCAGTTCTTC
CDR3 protein: CASSSGLDHEQFF

J gene: TRBJ1-2
clone size: NA
D gene: NA
V gene: TRBV28
CDR3 length: 17
CDR3 DNA: TGTGCCAGCAGTCGGAAGCGGGGGGCGCTTCGTAACTATGGCTACACCTTC
CDR3 protein: CASSRKRGALRNYGYTF

J gene: TRBJ2-6
clone size: NA
D gene: TRBD1
V gene: TRBV28
CDR3 length: 17
CDR3 DNA: TGTGCCAGCAGTTCAAACAGGGGTAGCTCTGGGGCCAACGTCCTGACTTTC
CDR3 protein: CASSSNRGSSGANVLTF

J gene: TRBJ2-5
clone size: few
D gene: NA
V gene: TRBV11-2
CDR3 length: 15
CDR3 DNA: TGTGCCAGCAGCTTATGGGGACCGGGGGCGGAGACCCAGTACTTC
CDR3 protein: CASSLWGPGAETQYF

J gene: TRBJ2-1
clone size: NA
D gene: NA
V gene: TRBV10-3
CDR3 length: 15
CDR3 DNA: TGTGCCATCAGTGACCTCGGGACTTCTTACAATGAGCAGTTCTTC
CDR3 protein: CAISDLGTSYNEQFF

J gene: TRBJ1-2
clone size: many
D gene: TRBD1
V gene: TRBV12-3/TRBV12-4
CDR3 length: 14
CDR3 DNA: TGTGCCAGCAGTTCAGGGGGCTCTTACTATGGCTACACCTTC
CDR3 protein: CASSSGGSYYGYTF

J gene: TRBJ1-6
clone size: once
D gene: TRBD1
V gene: TRBV2
CDR3 length: 15
CDR3 DNA: TGTGCCAGCAGTGAAGCCACAGGGGGCGGTTCACCCCTCCACTTT
CDR3 protein: CASSEATGGGSPLHF

J gene: TRBJ2-3
clone size: many
D gene: NA
V gene: TRBV29-1
CDR3 length: 12
CDR3 DNA: TGCAGCGTTGATCCCCGCAAAGATACGCAGTATTTT
CDR3 protein: CSVDPRKDTQYF

J gene: TRBJ2-1
clone size: NA
D gene: NA
V gene: TRBV20-1
CDR3 length: 14
CDR3 DNA: TGCAGTGCCCAGATTGTGTACAGGCACAATGAGCAGTTCTTC
CDR3 protein: CSAQIVYRHNEQFF